The sequence of this T cell receptor beta chain was determined in a study of blood T cell repertoires in COVID-19. The CDR3 extends over 13 amino acids. J lost 8 bases, V lost 6 bases, and 7 bases had no gene match. Germline CDR1 reads LNHNV; CDR2 reads YYDKDF (reference sequence). Here immunoSEQ multiplex PCR was the method, and the copy in TCRdb shows in-frame clones only, minus some. The repertoire includes around 160,000 clones, around 84% of them detected once, and roughly 6.2% sits in the top ten. The clonotype originates from a woman aged 45 to 65 who had been exposed to COVID-19. The J gene is TRBJ2-1, the V gene TRBV15; 7 bases are shared with TRBD1. Sequencing was done on a sample of PBMCs or T cells enriched from blood (not recorded which). The CDR3 loop reads CATRGQASDEQFF. CDR3 sequence (DNA): TGTGCCACCAGAGGACAGGCATCCGATGAGCAGTTCTTC.